This T cell receptor beta chain originates from a study of blood T cell repertoires in COVID-19 (dated by TCRdb to the early 2020s). With respect to the entire study: The collaborator samples originated in the United States, Italy and Spain and spanned the acute and convalescent phases of COVID-19. The material from the prospective study consisted of cDNA or gDNA derived from T cells, B-cell-depleted T cells, or PBMCs. The dataset comprised deeply sampled blood TCRbeta repertoires from subjects exposed to, actively infected with, or recovered from COVID-19. The repertoires were released in a freely available public database meant as a resource for research on the immune response to SARS-CoV-2. Samples were obtained from the ongoing ImmuneRACE study (first 160 participants) and from some 1,200 subjects provided by 6 global collaborators. The sample metadata nearly always contained a de-identified subject ID, COVID-19 status, age in years and sex. Where available, HLA class I and class II types were taken from metadata supplied by the sample provider and were not determined by assay-based typing.

The immunoSEQ Assay, a bias-controlled multiplex PCR, was used to amplify TCRbeta CDR3 regions from genomic DNA. As for the original processing: Within the assay, amplification of reference gene primers was used to estimate how many nucleated cells each sample contained. Sequence reads were collapsed and filtered to measure the absolute abundance of every unique TCRbeta CDR3 rearrangement. For each sample, productive Simpson clonality was calculated as the square root of Simpson's diversity index across productive rearrangements. The source is immuneACCESS, and TCRdb retained only in-frame sequences with V and J called. Part of the clones is not carried over; for the studies checked, unresolved V genes explain less than half of this, and the remainder is unexplained. V and J calls and clone size are those listed in that table; D and trimming were worked out from the DNA. The sample table holds about 190,000 clones, of which around 79% were seen once. Approximately 13% of the sample is taken by the ten largest.

The collaborating institutions used their own protocols to collect whole blood in K2EDTA tubes. For TCRbeta analysis, collaborators shipped samples in one of three forms: frozen whole blood, isolated PBMCs, or DNA extracted from either of those sample types. About this clone itself: Its antigen is unknown. It has no much larger one-base neighbor in the sample; base qualities were not kept.

Paper-wide results and their limitations: Clinical and demographic metadata were provided uncurated, with the amount varying by source and participant.

The sequenced material came from peripheral blood. The receptor was derived from a woman in her 50s with acute or convalescent COVID-19.

In nucleotide form, the sequence is TGTGCCAGCTCACCAACAGGGGGGAATTCACCCCTCCACTTT. It codes for CASSPTGGNSPLHF. The V gene is TRBV18 and the J gene is TRBJ1-6; 8 bases in between match TRBD1. CDR1 and CDR2, looked up from the germline V gene, are KGHSH and LQKENI. V is trimmed back by 2 bases and J by 7 bases, and the junction contains 1 base that no gene match accounts for. Its CDR3 holds 14 amino acids, cysteine through phenylalanine. CDR3 DNA is the only sequence kept; it has 42 bases, read in frame from the first base.